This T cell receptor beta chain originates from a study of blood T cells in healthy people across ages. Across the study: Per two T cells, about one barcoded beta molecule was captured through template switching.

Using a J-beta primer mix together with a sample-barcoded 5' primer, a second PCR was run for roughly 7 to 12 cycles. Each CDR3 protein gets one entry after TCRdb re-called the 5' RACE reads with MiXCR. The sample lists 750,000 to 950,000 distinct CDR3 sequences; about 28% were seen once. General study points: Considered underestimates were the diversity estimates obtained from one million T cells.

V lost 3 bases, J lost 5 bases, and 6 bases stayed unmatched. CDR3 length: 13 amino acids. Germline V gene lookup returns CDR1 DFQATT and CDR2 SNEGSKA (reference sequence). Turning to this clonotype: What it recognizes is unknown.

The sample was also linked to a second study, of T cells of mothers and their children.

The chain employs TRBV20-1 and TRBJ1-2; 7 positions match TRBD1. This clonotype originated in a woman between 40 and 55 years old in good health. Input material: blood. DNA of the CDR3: TGCAGTGCTAGTGAGGGGGCGCGGTATGGCTACACCTTC. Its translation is CSASEGARYGYTF.